This T cell receptor beta chain appears in the sequencing data of a study of vaccination and CD4 T cells after COVID-19. The overall study: Participants got two doses of BNT162b2 or mRNA-1273 vaccine.

V shed 4 bases, J shed 4 bases, and the junction held 5 bases outside the gene matches. The CDR3 has 14 residues. Looked up from germline, CDR1 is LGHDT and CDR2 is YNNKEL (reference sequence). Comments on this clonotype: Antigen unknown.

The Oncomine TCR Beta short-read assay was applied to DNA of cultured CD4+ T cells. TCRdb re-analysed the PCR reads in MiXCR, keeping a single row per CDR3 protein. The data show around 10,000 distinct CDR3 sequences, around 78% seen once. As for treatment: roughly nine-day PBMC culture with coronavirus spike peptide pools or control peptides (ViraFEST assay). Material for sequencing was CD4+ T cells from blood, cultured in vitro. The V call is TRBV3-1, the J call TRBJ1-1; TRBD1 aligns across 8 bases. The sequence derives from a human donor who had recovered from COVID-19. The CDR3 spells CASSRTGGATEAFF. Written as DNA, the CDR3 is TGTGCCAGCAGCCGAACAGGGGGAGCCACTGAAGCTTTCTTT.